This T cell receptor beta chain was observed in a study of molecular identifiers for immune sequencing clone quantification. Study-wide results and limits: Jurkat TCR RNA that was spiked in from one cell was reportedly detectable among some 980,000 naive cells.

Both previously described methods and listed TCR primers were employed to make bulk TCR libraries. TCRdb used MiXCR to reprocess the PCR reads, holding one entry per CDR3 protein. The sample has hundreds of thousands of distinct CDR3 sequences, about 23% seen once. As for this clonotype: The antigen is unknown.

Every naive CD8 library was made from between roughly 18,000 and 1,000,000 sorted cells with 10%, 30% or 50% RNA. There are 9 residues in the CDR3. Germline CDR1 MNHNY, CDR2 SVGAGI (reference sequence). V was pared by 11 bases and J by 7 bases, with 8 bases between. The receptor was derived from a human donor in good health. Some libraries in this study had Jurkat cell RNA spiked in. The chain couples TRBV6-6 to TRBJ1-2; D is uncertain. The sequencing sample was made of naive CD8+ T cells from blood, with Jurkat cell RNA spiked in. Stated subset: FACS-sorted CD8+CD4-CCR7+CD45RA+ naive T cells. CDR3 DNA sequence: TGTGCCTCCACGCCTGGCTACACCTTC. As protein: CASTPGYTF.